These 3 T cell receptor beta chains originate from one sample sequenced in a study of metastatic and nonmetastatic thyroid tumors. Each patient came to thyroid surgery without any prior treatment (of any kind). TCRdb re-processed the PCR reads through MiXCR. The repertoire holds around 50,000 clones, with 25% to 35% as singletons. Sequenced: blood. The source is a female donor with papillary thyroid cancer or a benign thyroid nodule (not recorded which). Some clones in this sample may be carry-over from other donors' samples.

This clone came up a few times. The rearrangement links TRBV19 to TRBJ1-4; 7 bases fit TRBD1. The CDR3 covers 14 residues. Per the germline V gene, CDR1 is LNHDA and CDR2 is SQIVND (reference sequence). The CDR3 here is CEGSRGGTNEKLFF. The DNA for the CDR3 is TGTGAAGGTAGTCGAGGGGGCACTAATGAAAAACTGTTTTTT.

This clone was seen a handful of times. The chain is built from TRBV5-1 and TRBJ1-2; 8 positions agree with TRBD1. CDR1 and CDR2 (germline): SGHRS, YFSETQ. This CDR3 contains 15 residues. Trimming took 3 bases from V and 2 from J; bases not matched to a gene: 6. The CDR3 sequence: CASSSDRGKNYGYTF. CDR3 nucleotides: TGCGCCAGCAGCTCAGACAGGGGTAAAAACTATGGCTACACCTTC.

V gene TRBV5-1 combines with J gene TRBJ2-1, with D uncertain. The V gene's germline CDR1 is SGHRS and CDR2 YFSETQ. This CDR3 region has 16 residues. Trimming removed 3 bases from V and 4 bases from J, with 17 bases in between. The CDR3 sequence is CASSWTPESWYNEQFF. The CDR3 DNA follows: TGCGCCAGCAGCTGGACCCCGGAGTCATGGTACAATGAGCAGTTCTTC.